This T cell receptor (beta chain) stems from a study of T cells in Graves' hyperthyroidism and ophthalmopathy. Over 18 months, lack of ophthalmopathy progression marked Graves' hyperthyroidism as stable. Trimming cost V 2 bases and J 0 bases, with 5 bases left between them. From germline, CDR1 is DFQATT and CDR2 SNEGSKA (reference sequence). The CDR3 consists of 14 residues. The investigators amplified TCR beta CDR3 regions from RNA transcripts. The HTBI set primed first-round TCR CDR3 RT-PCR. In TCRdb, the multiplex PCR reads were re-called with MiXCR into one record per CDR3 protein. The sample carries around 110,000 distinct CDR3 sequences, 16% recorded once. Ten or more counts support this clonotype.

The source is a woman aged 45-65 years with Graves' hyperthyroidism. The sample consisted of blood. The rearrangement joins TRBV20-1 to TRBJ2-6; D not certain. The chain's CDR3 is CSARIDSGANVLTF. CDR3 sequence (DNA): TGCAGTGCTAGAATAGACTCTGGGGCCAACGTCCTGACTTTC.